This entry lists 32 T cell receptor beta chains sequenced from one sample in a study of blood T cell repertoires in COVID-19. Measured with immunoSEQ multiplex PCR; TCRdb has only the in-frame clones, and not every one. The sample shows 60,000 to 65,000 clones, roughly four fifths of them seen only once. Material for sequencing was peripheral blood. The receptors were gathered from a man aged 50 to 60 with COVID-19, enrolled during active disease.

V and J are TRBV5-4 and TRBJ1-1, with a possible D match to TRBD1 (6 bases). This CDR3 comprises 17 residues. The V and J ends lost 4 bases and 0 bases respectively, with 19 bases between them. Germline-derived CDR1 and CDR2 are SGHNT and YYREEE (reference sequence). CDR3 residues: CASSHKGVTIMNTEAFF. CDR3 bases: TGTGCCAGCAGCCACAAGGGGGTTACTATCATGAACACTGAAGCTTTCTTT.

In this sample, this clone turned up once. This sequence joins TRBV28 and TRBJ2-3; possible D gene TRBD2, 6 bases. The germline V gene encodes CDR1 MDHEN and CDR2 SYDVKM. CDR3 length equals 12 residues. V lost 6 bases and J lost 10, with 14 bases in between. CDR3 nucleotides: TGTGCCAGCAGCCGGGACTCCGTGGCGCAGTATTTT. As protein: CASSRDSVAQYF.

Written as DNA, the CDR3 is TGTGCCACCAGCGACGGACAGGGCACTAATGAAAAACTGTTTTTT. Encoded protein: CATSDGQGTNEKLFF. This rearrangement joins TRBV24-1 to TRBJ1-4; 8 nucleotides align to TRBD1. This CDR3 has 15 amino acids. Losses at the gene ends were 7 bases for V and 2 bases for J; bases not matched to a gene: 5. Germline V gene sequence: CDR1 KGHDR, CDR2 SFDVKD.

The rearrangement links TRBV6-5 to TRBJ1-2, with 7 bases matching TRBD1. Germline CDR1 MNHEY, CDR2 SVGAGI. The CDR3 contains 12 residues. V shed 5 bases, J shed 8 bases, and the junction held 5 bases outside the gene matches. CDR3: CASSRQGYGYTF. The CDR3, as DNA: TGTGCCAGCAGTCGACAGGGATACGGCTACACCTTC.

The chain is built from TRBV28 and TRBJ1-4; D gene unclear. V lost 1 base to trimming and J lost 5 bases, with 8 bases between them. Germline V CDR1 and CDR2: MDHEN, SYDVKM. The CDR3 is 14 residues long. This chain's CDR3 is CASSLYMSNEKLFF. Written as DNA, the CDR3 is TGTGCCAGCAGTTTATACATGTCCAATGAAAAACTGTTTTTT.

The chain is built from TRBV10-2 and TRBJ2-3, with TRBD2 matching 7 bases. J lost 6 bases, V lost 3 bases, and 0 bases had no gene match. The CDR3 consists of 12 residues. Germline CDR1 and CDR2: WSHSY and SAAADI. The CDR3 sequence: CASSEAGDTQYF. The CDR3 DNA sequence: TGCGCCAGCAGTGAAGCGGGGGATACGCAGTATTTT.

The genes are TRBV28 and TRBJ2-7, with D tentatively TRBD2 (6 bases). Trimming took off 11 bases at V and 2 bases at J, with 16 bases between the two ends. This CDR3 contains 13 residues. Germline CDR1 reads MDHEN; CDR2 reads SYDVKM. The CDR3 sequence: CASVGTGTYEQYF. The CDR3 nucleotides are TGTGCCTCAGTGGGGACTGGGACCTACGAGCAGTACTTC. Full variable domain (outside the CDR3, taken from reference TRBV28 and TRBJ2-7): DVKVTQSSRYLVKRTGEKVFLECVQDMDHENMFWYRQDPGLGLRLIYFSYDVKMKEKGDIPEGYSVSREKKERFSLILESASTNQTSMYLCASVGTGTYEQYFGPGTRLTVT.

V and J are TRBV7-9 and TRBJ2-1, with 9 bases that match TRBD1. This CDR3 is built from 14 residues. The germline gives CDR1 SEHNR, CDR2 FQNEAQ (reference sequence). Germline trimming cut 3 bases from V and 5 bases from J; bases unmatched to any gene: 2. The CDR3 is CASSFRQGDNEQFF. The CDR3 DNA follows: TGTGCCAGCAGCTTTCGACAGGGGGACAATGAGCAGTTCTTC.

The genes are TRBV5-1 and TRBJ2-2; possible D gene TRBD1, 5 bases. Germline loops: CDR1 SGHRS, CDR2 YFSETQ. CDR3 size: 16 residues. Trimming took 0 bases from V and 0 from J, leaving 9 bases between them. CDR3 loop: CASSLVSQANTGELFF. The CDR3 bases are TGCGCCAGCAGCTTGGTTTCACAGGCGAACACCGGGGAGCTGTTTTTT.

The chain employs TRBV5-8 and TRBJ1-5; D uncertain. Germline-derived CDR1 and CDR2 are SGHTS and YDEGEE. The CDR3 runs to 15 residues. The V end was cut by 4 bases, the J end by 0 bases, with 11 bases between. CDR3 DNA sequence: TGTGCCAGCAGCCCCGGGGTCTCTAGCAATCAGCCCCAGCATTTT. Encoded protein: CASSPGVSSNQPQHF.

The chain carries TRBV6-5 and TRBJ2-7; TRBD1 aligns across 7 bases. This CDR3 region has 15 residues. Germline lookup yields CDR1 MNHEY and CDR2 SVGAGI. Trimming removed 4 bases from V and 3 bases from J; junction bases left unmatched: 9. The CDR3, as DNA: TGTGCCAGCAGTTTAGCGACGGGACAGATCTACGAGCAGTACTTC. Encoded protein: CASSLATGQIYEQYF.

V and J are TRBV9 and TRBJ1-5, with TRBD1 matching 10 bases. Trimming at V came to 4 bases and at J to 3 bases, leaving 4 bases not matched to a gene. The CDR3 consists of 15 residues. Germline V gene data show CDR1 as SGDLS and CDR2 as YYNGEE. CDR3: CASSIGTGANQPQHF. The CDR3 DNA follows: TGTGCCAGCAGCATCGGGACAGGGGCCAATCAGCCCCAGCATTTT. The whole variable domain, filled in from reference TRBV9 and TRBJ1-5, reads DSGVTQTPKHLITATGQRVTLRCSPRSGDLSVYWYQQSLDQGLQFLIQYYNGEERAKGNILERFSAQQFPDLHSELNLSSLELGDSALYFCASSIGTGANQPQHFGDGTRLSIL.

The V gene is TRBV27, the J gene TRBJ2-7, with D perhaps matching TRBD1 (6 bases). This CDR3 has 14 amino acids. Germline V CDR1 and CDR2: MNHEY, SMNVEV (reference sequence). Deletions cut 2 bases from V and 4 bases from J, with 12 bases between. CDR3 bases: TGTGCCAGCAGTTTAGGGGGCGCAGGTTACGAGCAGTACTTC. This gives the protein CASSLGGAGYEQYF.

The sample holds a few counts of this clone. This chain connects TRBV7-3 to TRBJ2-1; the D is unclear. The CDR3 is 14 residues long. V was trimmed by 5 bases and J by 8 bases, leaving 16 bases between them. Germline V gene sequence: CDR1 SGHTA, CDR2 FQGTGA. Here the CDR3 reads CASSPSFSSDEQFF. Here the CDR3 DNA reads TGTGCCAGCAGCCCCTCCTTTAGCAGCGATGAGCAGTTCTTC.

The chain uses TRBV6-1 and TRBJ1-5; possibly TRBD1 for D (6 bases). The CDR3 contains 14 residues. Per germline, CDR1 MNHNS and CDR2 SASEGT. Trimming shortened V by 3 bases and J by 5 bases, and 11 bases separated the two germline ends. The DNA for the CDR3 is TGTGCCAGCAGTGATCCCCAGGGGTATCAGCCCCAGCATTTT. It translates to CASSDPQGYQPQHF.

The chain joins TRBV12-3 or TRBV12-4 to TRBJ2-7; 9 nucleotides line up with TRBD1. Losses at the gene ends were 7 bases for V and 2 bases for J; bases not matched to a gene: 3. There are 13 residues in the CDR3. The CDR3 reads CASTRDRAYEQYF. The CDR3 coding sequence is TGTGCCAGCACCCGGGACAGGGCCTACGAGCAGTACTTC.

V and J are TRBV2 and TRBJ2-5; TRBD2 matches 10 bases. The CDR3 sequence is 14 residues long. V was pared by 5 bases and J by 5 bases, with 5 bases of the junction left unmatched. CDR1 is SNHLY and CDR2 is FYNNEI in the germline V gene. CDR3 amino acids: CASSRAGGSETQYF. The DNA for the CDR3 is TGTGCCAGCAGTCGAGCGGGAGGGAGTGAGACCCAGTACTTC. The complete variable domain, with remaining parts taken from reference TRBV2 and TRBJ2-5, reads EPEVTQTPSHQVTQMGQEVILRCVPISNHLYFYWYRQILGQKVEFLVSFYNNEISEKSEIFDDQFSVERPDGSNFTLKIRSTKLEDSAMYFCASSRAGGSETQYFGPGTRLLVL.

This clone was counted once. V and J are TRBV9 and TRBJ2-7; D call uncertain. The germline V and J ends were trimmed by 4 bases and 1 base, with 9 bases remaining between them. The CDR3 runs 13 residues. Per the germline V gene, CDR1 is SGDLS and CDR2 is YYNGEE. CDR3 nucleotide sequence: TGTGCCAGCAGCCCCTCCCCTTCCTACGAGCAGTACTTC. Protein product: CASSPSPSYEQYF.

The chain recombines TRBV5-8 with TRBJ1-1; D unresolved. This CDR3 contains 15 residues. V gave up 0 bases and J gave up 0 bases, with 9 bases separating them. Per germline, CDR1 SGHTS and CDR2 YDEGEE. This chain's CDR3 is CASSLVAVMNTEAFF. DNA for the CDR3: TGTGCCAGCAGCTTGGTCGCAGTCATGAACACTGAAGCTTTCTTT.

This sequence joins TRBV4-1 and TRBJ2-5; 7 bases are shared with TRBD1. Per the germline V gene, CDR1 is MGHRA and CDR2 is YSYEKL. Trimming took 3 bases from V and 2 from J; bases not matched to a gene: 3. The CDR3 length is 14 residues. The CDR3 bases are TGCGCCAGCAGCCACGGGACAGCACAAGAGACCCAGTACTTC. Protein product: CASSHGTAQETQYF.

The chain employs TRBV5-5 and TRBJ1-6; D call uncertain. V gave up 0 bases and J gave up 9 bases, with 4 bases separating them. CDR1 SGHKS and CDR2 YYEKEE come from the germline V gene (reference sequence). The CDR3 loop spans 12 amino acids. In nucleotides, the CDR3 is TGTGCCAGCAGCTTGGACGGTTCACCCCTCCACTTT. It codes for CASSLDGSPLHF.

The rearrangement links TRBV5-1 to TRBJ2-7; 7 bases line up with TRBD2. Germline V gene lookup returns CDR1 SGHRS and CDR2 YFSETQ. The trim removed 4 bases at V and 6 bases at J, leaving 7 bases unmatched. The CDR3 length is 13 residues. The CDR3 here is CASSHGTGGEQYF. CDR3 coding DNA: TGCGCCAGCAGCCACGGGACGGGAGGCGAGCAGTACTTC.

The chain combines TRBV28 with TRBJ1-1; D is uncertain. This CDR3 is 15 amino acids long. Germline V gives CDR1 MDHEN, CDR2 SYDVKM. Trimming removed 4 bases from V and 5 bases from J, with 17 bases in between. CDR3 bases: TGTGCCAGCAGTTCCCTAGACGCCTCTTTTACTGAAGCTTTCTTT. Residues: CASSSLDASFTEAFF.

The chain joins TRBV5-6 to TRBJ2-1; D is uncertain. Trimming took off 4 bases at V and 8 bases at J, with 16 bases between the two ends. This CDR3 has 14 residues. The germline gives CDR1 SGHDT, CDR2 YYEEEE. The CDR3 DNA is TGTGCCAGCAGCCCCATTAGCTCCTCACATGAGCAGTTCTTC. This codes for CASSPISSSHEQFF.

By share, this clone counts as medium-sized (0.01 to 0.1%). CDR3 nucleotide sequence: TGTGCCAGCAGTTTAGGGCAGGTCTACGAGCAGTACTTC. Protein sequence: CASSLGQVYEQYF. The chain joins TRBV12-3 or TRBV12-4 to TRBJ2-7; unclear D gene. V lost 1 base and J 3 bases, leaving 7 bases between the germline ends. The CDR3 is 13 amino acids.

V is TRBV30 and J is TRBJ1-5, with TRBD1 matching over 7 bases. CDR3 size: 13 residues. From germline, CDR1 is GTSNPN and CDR2 SVGIG (reference sequence). J was trimmed by 6 bases and V by 2 bases; bases with no gene match: 4. The chain's CDR3 is CAWSPQGSQPQHF. CDR3 nucleotide sequence: TGTGCCTGGAGTCCACAGGGGTCTCAGCCCCAGCATTTT.

The V and J genes are TRBV4-2 and TRBJ2-1; 15 bases match TRBD2. Trimming removed 1 base from V and 9 bases from J; junction bases left unmatched: 10. The CDR3 contains 18 residues. CDR1 and CDR2 from the germline V gene are LGHNA and YNFKEQ. This chain's CDR3 is CASSQGTSGRAYQGEQFF. For the CDR3, the DNA is TGTGCCAGCAGCCAAGGGACTAGCGGGAGGGCCTATCAGGGTGAGCAGTTCTTC.

The sample holds one count of this clone. The chain employs TRBV4-1 and TRBJ2-7; 13 nucleotides agree with TRBD2. Germline values: CDR1 MGHRA, CDR2 YSYEKL. The trim removed 4 bases at V and 4 bases at J, leaving 16 bases unmatched. The CDR3 contains 19 residues. The CDR3 nucleotides are TGCGCCAGCAGCCTCCTCGGGACTAGCGGGACCAATTTCTTATACGAGCAGTACTTC. Amino acid sequence: CASSLLGTSGTNFLYEQYF.

The chain uses TRBV27 and TRBJ2-3, with a possible D match to TRBD1 (7 bases). In germline, CDR1 is MNHEY, CDR2 SMNVEV (reference sequence). Trimming pared 3 bases from V and 6 bases from J, leaving 13 bases between. The CDR3 is made up of 14 amino acids. In DNA form, the CDR3 reads TGTGCCAGCAGTTTGACAGGGAGGTCGGATACGCAGTATTTT. Protein product: CASSLTGRSDTQYF.

The chain joins TRBV4-1 to TRBJ2-2; 11 positions agree with TRBD2. The length of the CDR3 is 19 residues. The germline CDR1 and CDR2 sequences are MGHRA and YSYEKL. Germline trimming cut 0 bases from V and 2 bases from J; bases unmatched to any gene: 8. CDR3 coding DNA: TGCGCCAGCAGCCAAGAAGGTGGGAGACTAGCGGGAAACACCGGGGAGCTGTTTTTT. Encoded protein: CASSQEGGRLAGNTGELFF.

J is TRBJ2-7 and V is TRBV30; D is uncertain. The CDR3 is made up of 13 amino acids. Germline values: CDR1 GTSNPN, CDR2 SVGIG (reference sequence). V gave up 4 bases and J gave up 2 bases, with 12 bases separating them. The CDR3 spells CAWTGRSPYEQYF. The CDR3 DNA follows: TGTGCCTGGACAGGTCGTTCCCCCTACGAGCAGTACTTC.

The chain combines TRBV19 with TRBJ1-1; D not resolved. Germline values: CDR1 LNHDA, CDR2 SQIVND (reference sequence). V was clipped by 6 bases and J by 1 base, with 9 bases between them. This CDR3 is built from 13 residues. The CDR3 nucleotides read TGTGCCAGTAGGACATCCGAGAACACTGAAGCTTTCTTT. Translated, it gives CASRTSENTEAFF.